The rows below give T cell receptor beta chains drawn from one sample of a study of CD8+ T cells in alopecia areata. Sequencing used immunoSEQ multiplex PCR; TCRdb keeps in-frame clones, though not all of them. Of about 190,000 clones detected, 50% to 70% appear once; the ten largest clones hold about 15%. Sequenced material: CD4+ T cells sorted from blood, taken at week 0. These receptor sequences come from a human donor with alopecia areata. CDR3s include the opening cysteine and the closing phenylalanine or tryptophan. D genes are given only for firm matches. Size values are once, few and many counts, or a class for expanded clones, and some rows have none.

V,D,size,J,DNA,CDR3
TRBV29-1,NA,once,TRBJ2-7,TGCAGCGTTGTCGTGTTACACGAGCAGTACTTC,CSVVVLHEQYF
TRBV2,NA,few,TRBJ1-1,TGTGCCAGCAGTGAGAACAGGGTATACACTGAAGCTTTCTTT,CASSENRVYTEAFF
TRBV18,TRBD1,NA,TRBJ2-6,TGTGCCAGCTCACTCCGGACACAGGGGACGCCCTCTGGGGCCAACGTCCTGACTTTC,CASSLRTQGTPSGANVLTF
TRBV5-1,NA,once,TRBJ2-7,TGCGCCAGCAGCTTGTTAACCCGGGGAGTCAACGAGCAGTACTTC,CASSLLTRGVNEQYF
TRBV14,NA,NA,TRBJ2-7,TGTGCCAGCAGCCAAGATGGGGGCCCCTACGAGCAGTACTTC,CASSQDGGPYEQYF
TRBV2,NA,NA,TRBJ1-2,TGTGCCAGCAATTTACAGCTCTCCTATGGCTACACCTTC,CASNLQLSYGYTF
TRBV4-3,NA,NA,TRBJ2-7,TGCGCCAGCAGCCAAGTTCACCAGGCGGACTACGAGCAGTACTTC,CASSQVHQADYEQYF
TRBV5-1,NA,NA,TRBJ2-7,TGCGCCAGCAGCTTGGAGGGGGGCTGGTACGAGCAGTACTTC,CASSLEGGWYEQYF
TRBV6-5,NA,NA,TRBJ1-4,TGTGCCAGCAGGCCGAAGGGGGCAACTAATGAAAAACTGTTTTTT,CASRPKGATNEKLFF
TRBV5-5,NA,NA,TRBJ2-2,TGTGCCAGCAGTGGCCCCTCAGGGAGCAACACCGGGGAGCTGTTTTTT,CASSGPSGSNTGELFF
TRBV10-2,NA,once,TRBJ1-1,TGCGCCAGCAGATCACTCAAGAACACTGAAGCTTTCTTT,CASRSLKNTEAFF